Listed below are T cell receptor beta chains from one sample, sequenced in a study of blood T cell repertoires in COVID-19. Clones were sequenced by immunoSEQ multiplex PCR, and TCRdb holds only the in-frame ones, with some missing. The data hold 310,000 or so clones, with roughly 86% observed a single time. The sample was peripheral blood. The source of these receptors is a man between 65 and 85 years old with acute or convalescent COVID-19. CDR3s include the opening cysteine and the closing phenylalanine or tryptophan. Each record gives: CDR3 protein, CDR3 DNA, D gene, J gene, V gene, clone size. The D gene is left open where the match is weak. Expanded clones are given a class, and other clones once, few, many or no size at all.

CDR3: CASSYSLTGQGTVSNQPQHF; DNA: TGTGCCAGCAGTTACTCTTTGACGGGACAGGGGACAGTTAGCAATCAGCCCCAGCATTTT; D: TRBD1; J: TRBJ1-5; V: TRBV6-2/TRBV6-3; size: NA
CDR3: CASSLGQGGTDTQYF; DNA: TGCGCCAGCAGCTTGGGTCAGGGCGGTACAGATACGCAGTATTTT; D: NA; J: TRBJ2-3; V: TRBV5-1; size: once
CDR3: CASSFGQGPEWPQHF; DNA: TGCGCCAGCAGCTTTGGACAGGGCCCCGAGTGGCCCCAGCATTTT; D: TRBD1; J: TRBJ1-5; V: TRBV5-1; size: once
CDR3: CASSRDRGYNIQYF; DNA: TGTGCCAGCAGCAGGGACAGGGGATATAACATTCAGTACTTC; D: TRBD1; J: TRBJ2-4; V: TRBV5-5; size: NA
CDR3: CASSIGTSGRAPYNEQFF; DNA: TGTGCCAGTAGTATTGGGACTAGCGGGAGGGCCCCCTACAATGAGCAGTTCTTC; D: TRBD2; J: TRBJ2-1; V: TRBV19; size: NA
CDR3: CASSRDYATNYEQYF; DNA: TGTGCCAGCAGTAGGGACTACGCAACGAACTACGAGCAGTACTTC; D: TRBD2; J: TRBJ2-7; V: TRBV6-6; size: NA
CDR3: CASSYGAGGFTGELFF; DNA: TGTGCCAGCAGTTACGGGGCAGGGGGCTTCACCGGGGAGCTGTTTTTT; D: TRBD1; J: TRBJ2-2; V: TRBV6-2/TRBV6-3; size: NA
CDR3: CASSQEGRVTAGELFF; DNA: TGCGCCAGCAGCCAAGAAGGGAGAGTTACGGCCGGGGAGCTGTTTTTT; D: NA; J: TRBJ2-2; V: TRBV4-1; size: NA
CDR3: CASSGTLSSYEQYF; DNA: TGTGCCAGCTCCGGGACACTAAGTTCCTACGAGCAGTACTTC; D: NA; J: TRBJ2-7; V: TRBV28; size: NA
CDR3: CASSPTSGYEQYF; DNA: TGTGCCAGCTCACCTACCTCGGGATACGAGCAGTACTTC; D: NA; J: TRBJ2-7; V: TRBV18; size: NA
CDR3: CASSYQGYGAFF; DNA: TGTGCCAGCAGTTACCAGGGTTATGGAGCTTTCTTT; D: NA; J: TRBJ1-1; V: TRBV5-4; size: NA
CDR3: CASSLAGAAEQYF; DNA: TGTGCCAGCAGCTTAGCGGGAGCAGCCGAGCAGTACTTC; D: TRBD2; J: TRBJ2-7; V: TRBV5-4; size: NA
CDR3: CATSVPSGNTGELFF; DNA: TGTGCCACCAGTGTCCCTAGCGGTAACACCGGGGAGCTGTTTTTT; D: TRBD2; J: TRBJ2-2; V: TRBV24-1; size: NA
CDR3: CASSETAGELFF; DNA: TGTGCCAGCAGTGAAACGGCCGGGGAGCTGTTTTTT; D: NA; J: TRBJ2-2; V: TRBV2; size: NA
CDR3: CASSRQGAGEQFF; DNA: TGTGCCAGCAGCAGACAGGGGGCTGGGGAGCAGTTCTTC; D: TRBD1; J: TRBJ2-1; V: TRBV7-2; size: NA
CDR3: CASSLTVSRVLSEAFF; DNA: TGTGCCAGCAGCCTAACCGTGAGCAGGGTACTTTCTGAAGCTTTCTTT; D: NA; J: TRBJ1-1; V: TRBV5-6; size: NA
CDR3: CASSSNRASYEQYF; DNA: TGTGCCAGCAGCTCAAACAGGGCCTCCTACGAGCAGTACTTC; D: NA; J: TRBJ2-7; V: TRBV7-2; size: many
CDR3: CASSAQQGRDSPLHF; DNA: TGTGCCAGCAGCGCCCAACAGGGGCGGGACTCACCCCTCCACTTT; D: TRBD1; J: TRBJ1-6; V: TRBV7-2; size: few
CDR3: CASSTRGVAGGELFF; DNA: TGTGCCAGCAGCACTCGGGGGGTAGCGGGCGGGGAGCTGTTTTTT; D: TRBD2; J: TRBJ2-2; V: TRBV2; size: NA
CDR3: CASSSTGASTDTQYF; DNA: TGTGCCAGCAGCTCAACGGGAGCTAGCACAGATACGCAGTATTTT; D: NA; J: TRBJ2-3; V: TRBV7-3; size: NA
CDR3: CAWSRDRSSYDYTF; DNA: TGTGCCTGGAGTCGGGACAGGTCTTCTTACGACTACACCTTC; D: TRBD1; J: TRBJ1-2; V: TRBV30; size: NA
CDR3: CASSQGRDSLSYNEQFF; DNA: TGTGCCAGCAGCCAAGGCCGGGACAGTCTAAGTTACAATGAGCAGTTCTTC; D: TRBD1; J: TRBJ2-1; V: TRBV3-1/TRBV3-2; size: NA
CDR3: CASRSWGQGNTEAFF; DNA: TGTGCCAGCAGATCCTGGGGACAGGGTAATACTGAAGCTTTCTTT; D: TRBD1; J: TRBJ1-1; V: TRBV6-5; size: NA
CDR3: CASSIRDRANEQFF; DNA: TGTGCCAGTAGTATCCGGGACAGGGCTAATGAGCAGTTCTTC; D: TRBD1; J: TRBJ2-1; V: TRBV19; size: NA
CDR3: CASSQEGGAQGYGYTF; DNA: TGCGCCAGCAGCCAAGAGGGGGGGGCGCAGGGCTATGGCTACACCTTC; D: NA; J: TRBJ1-2; V: TRBV4-1; size: NA
CDR3: CASSPVAGTEAFF; DNA: TGTGCCAGCTCACCCGTCGCGGGCACTGAAGCTTTCTTT; D: NA; J: TRBJ1-1; V: TRBV18; size: NA
CDR3: CASSLAISRAHEQYF; DNA: TGTGCCAGCAGCTTAGCGATAAGCAGGGCCCACGAGCAGTACTTC; D: NA; J: TRBJ2-7; V: TRBV7-2; size: NA
CDR3: CASSRDISGNTIYF; DNA: TGTGCCAGCAGCCGAGACATCTCTGGAAACACCATATATTTT; D: NA; J: TRBJ1-3; V: TRBV7-9; size: NA
CDR3: CASSSPTGLFEQYF; DNA: TGTGCCAGCAGTTCCCCGACAGGATTGTTCGAGCAGTACTTC; D: NA; J: TRBJ2-7; V: TRBV27; size: NA
CDR3: CASSSQSTGDRPGNEQFF; DNA: TGTGCCAGCAGCTCCCAGAGCACCGGGGACAGGCCAGGGAATGAGCAGTTCTTC; D: TRBD1; J: TRBJ2-1; V: TRBV7-8; size: NA
CDR3: CASSLLQGAGYTF; DNA: TGCGCCAGCAGCTTGTTACAGGGGGCCGGCTACACCTTC; D: TRBD1; J: TRBJ1-2; V: TRBV5-1; size: NA
CDR3: CASSYWGDGVYEQYF; DNA: TGTGCCAGCAGTTATTGGGGGGACGGAGTCTACGAGCAGTACTTC; D: NA; J: TRBJ2-7; V: TRBV6-6; size: NA
CDR3: CASHGRDRETQYF; DNA: TGTGCCAGCCACGGACGGGATCGGGAAACCCAGTACTTC; D: NA; J: TRBJ2-5; V: TRBV27; size: NA
CDR3: CASSGDSNGYTF; DNA: TGTGCCAGCAGTGGGGACAGCAATGGCTACACCTTC; D: TRBD1; J: TRBJ1-2; V: TRBV25-1; size: few
CDR3: CSDTTGTGGDTQYF; DNA: TGCAGCGACACAACCGGGACAGGGGGCGATACGCAGTATTTT; D: TRBD1; J: TRBJ2-3; V: TRBV29-1; size: NA
CDR3: CASSVQGGRPQHF; DNA: TGTGCCAGCAGTGTGCAGGGGGGCAGGCCCCAGCATTTT; D: TRBD1; J: TRBJ1-5; V: TRBV2; size: NA
CDR3: CASSSQATEAFF; DNA: TGTGCCAGCAGCTCCCAGGCCACTGAAGCTTTCTTT; D: NA; J: TRBJ1-1; V: TRBV28; size: NA
CDR3: CASMRETKTDTQYF; DNA: TGCGCCAGCATGCGGGAAACAAAAACAGATACGCAGTATTTT; D: NA; J: TRBJ2-3; V: TRBV5-1; size: once
CDR3: CASSLRFGQATGELFF; DNA: TGCGCCAGCAGCTTGAGGTTTGGACAGGCCACCGGGGAGCTGTTTTTT; D: TRBD1; J: TRBJ2-2; V: TRBV5-1; size: NA
CDR3: CASSDGQVSEQYF; DNA: TGTGCCAGCTCAGACGGACAGGTATCCGAGCAGTACTTC; D: TRBD1; J: TRBJ2-7; V: TRBV18; size: NA
CDR3: CASSQAGTSTDTQYF; DNA: TGCGCCAGCAGCCAAGCCGGGACTAGCACAGATACGCAGTATTTT; D: NA; J: TRBJ2-3; V: TRBV4-3; size: NA